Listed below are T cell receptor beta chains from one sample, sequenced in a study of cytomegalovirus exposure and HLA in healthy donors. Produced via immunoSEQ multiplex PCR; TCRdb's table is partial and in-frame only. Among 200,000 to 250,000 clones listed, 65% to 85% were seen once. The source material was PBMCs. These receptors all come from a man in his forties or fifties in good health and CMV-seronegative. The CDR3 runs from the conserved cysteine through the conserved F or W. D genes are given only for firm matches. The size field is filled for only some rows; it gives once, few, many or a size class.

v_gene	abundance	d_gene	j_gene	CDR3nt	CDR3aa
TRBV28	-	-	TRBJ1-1	TGTGCCAGTACCTTTGGGGGGGCGAACACTGAAGCTTTCTTT	CASTFGGANTEAFF
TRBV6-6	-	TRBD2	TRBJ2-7	TGTGCCAGCAGTTTTATGAGCGGGAGTGGTTACGAGCAGTACTTC	CASSFMSGSGYEQYF
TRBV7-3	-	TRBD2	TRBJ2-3	TGTGCCAGCAGCTCTGGACTAGCGGGAGGTACAGATACGCAGTATTTT	CASSSGLAGGTDTQYF
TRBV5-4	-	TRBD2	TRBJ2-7	TGTGCCAGCAGCCCGGGACTAGTTTACGAGCAGTACTTC	CASSPGLVYEQYF
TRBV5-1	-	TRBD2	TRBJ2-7	TGCGCCAGCAGCGCGAGCGGACTAGGAAAAACCTACGAGCAGTACTTC	CASSASGLGKTYEQYF
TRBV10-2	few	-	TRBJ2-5	TGCGCCAGCAGTGAGTCCCGGGAGACCCAGTACTTC	CASSESRETQYF
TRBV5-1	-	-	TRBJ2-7	TGCGCCAGCAGCTTAGGCGGGGAGCAGTACTTC	CASSLGGEQYF
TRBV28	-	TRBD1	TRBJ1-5	TGTGCCAGCAGTTTCCGAGACAGGGGGCCTCAGCCCCAGCATTTT	CASSFRDRGPQPQHF
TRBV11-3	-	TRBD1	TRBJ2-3	TGTGCCAGCAGCCCTGGCCCCAGGGGGCTCGGCACAGATACGCAGTATTTT	CASSPGPRGLGTDTQYF
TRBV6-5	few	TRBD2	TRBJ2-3	TGTGCCAGCAGTTACCAGACTAGCGGGAGGCCAGATACGCAGTATTTT	CASSYQTSGRPDTQYF
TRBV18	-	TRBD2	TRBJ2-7	TGTGCCAGCTCACCACCGGGGGGGACCCGGACCTACGAGCAGTACTTC	CASSPPGGTRTYEQYF
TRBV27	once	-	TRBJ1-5	TGTGCCAGCAGTTCCCGGGGGGGCGGGCCCCAGCATTTT	CASSSRGGGPQHF
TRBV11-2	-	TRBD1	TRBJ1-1	TGTGCCAGCAGTCGTTCGGGGACAGTAAACACTGAAGCTTTCTTT	CASSRSGTVNTEAFF
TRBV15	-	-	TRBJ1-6	TGTGCCACCAGCGCTTCAGGGCGGCCCTATAATTCACCCCTCCACTTT	CATSASGRPYNSPLHF
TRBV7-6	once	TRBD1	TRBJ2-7	TGTGCCAGCAGCTCTGGACAGGGGCCCTCCTACGAGCAGTACTTC	CASSSGQGPSYEQYF
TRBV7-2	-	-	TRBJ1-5	TGTGCCAGCAGCTTAAACAGAGCTCAGCAATCAGCCCAGCATTTT	CASSLNRAQQSAQHF
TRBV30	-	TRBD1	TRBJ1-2	TGTGCCTGGAGACCCCGGGACAGCTATGGCTACACCTTC	CAWRPRDSYGYTF
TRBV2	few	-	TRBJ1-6	TGTGCCAGCAGTGTTGATGGGGCTTCACCCCTCCACTTT	CASSVDGASPLHF
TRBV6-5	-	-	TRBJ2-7	TGTGCCAGCAGTTACTCGGGGGGATACTACGAGCAGTACTTC	CASSYSGGYYEQYF
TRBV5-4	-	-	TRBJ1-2	TGTGCCAGCAGCTTGGGATGGGGGGGGAGAGGCTACACCTTC	CASSLGWGGRGYTF
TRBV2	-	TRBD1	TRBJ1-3	TGTGCCAGCAGTAGCCCGGGACAGGGTGCCACCATATATTTT	CASSSPGQGATIYF
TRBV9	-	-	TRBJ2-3	TGTGCCAGCAGCGTCACTGTCGATACGCAGTATTTT	CASSVTVDTQYF
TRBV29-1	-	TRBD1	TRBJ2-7	TGCAGCGGAGGACAGGATTACGAGCAGTACTTC	CSGGQDYEQYF
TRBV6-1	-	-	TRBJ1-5	TGTGCCAGCAGTGAAGGCAGGGGAAGCAATCAGCCCCAGCATTTT	CASSEGRGSNQPQHF
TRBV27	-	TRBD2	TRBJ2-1	TGTGCCAGCACCTACGGACTAGCGTCTTACAATGAGCAGTTCTTC	CASTYGLASYNEQFF
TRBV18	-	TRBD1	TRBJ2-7	TGTGCCAGCTCACCACCAAGGACAGGATACTACGAGCAGTACTTC	CASSPPRTGYYEQYF
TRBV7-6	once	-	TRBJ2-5	TGTGCCAGCAGCCCATCAGGGCAGTTGTACCAAGAGACCCAGTACTTC	CASSPSGQLYQETQYF
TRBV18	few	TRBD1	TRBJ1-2	TGTGCCAGCTCACCCCAGGGGGTTAACTATGGCTACACCTTC	CASSPQGVNYGYTF
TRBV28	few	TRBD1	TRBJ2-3	TGTGCCAGCAGCCATCGGGACAGGGGACCCACAGATACGCAGTATTTT	CASSHRDRGPTDTQYF
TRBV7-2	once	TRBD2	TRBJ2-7	TGTGCCAGCAGCTCCGGACTAGCGGGATTGGACGAGCAGTACTTC	CASSSGLAGLDEQYF
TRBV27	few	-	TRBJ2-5	TGTGCCAGCAGGGGGCTTCAAGAGACCCAGTACTTC	CASRGLQETQYF
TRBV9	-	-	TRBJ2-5	TGTGCCAGCAGCGTAGGTGCGGGCGACGTGTTTGAGGCCCAGTACTTC	CASSVGAGDVFEAQYF
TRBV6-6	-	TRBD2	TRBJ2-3	TGTGCCAGCAGACTGACTAGCGGAACTAGCACAGATACGCAGTATTTT	CASRLTSGTSTDTQYF
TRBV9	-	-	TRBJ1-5	TGTGCCAGCAGCCCGGACAGTTATTCCAATCAGCCCCAGCATTTT	CASSPDSYSNQPQHF
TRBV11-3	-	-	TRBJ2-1	TGTGCCAGCAGCTTACCCCCGTTGAATGAGCAGTTCTTC	CASSLPPLNEQFF
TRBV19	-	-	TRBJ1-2	TGTGCCAGTAGTATCCCAGGGGCTAACTATGGCTACACCTTC	CASSIPGANYGYTF
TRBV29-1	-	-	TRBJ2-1	TGCAGCGTTGCTTCGGCGGGGTGGGAGACGGACCAATTCTACAATGAGCAGTTCTTC	CSVASAGWETDQFYNEQFF
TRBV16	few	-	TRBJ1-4	TGTGCCAGCAGCCGGCGCGGGGGGATCGCAACTAATGAAAAACTGTTTTTT	CASSRRGGIATNEKLFF
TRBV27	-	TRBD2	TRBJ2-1	TGTGCCAGCAGTTTAGGCGGGAGGTGGTACAATGAGCAGTTCTTC	CASSLGGRWYNEQFF
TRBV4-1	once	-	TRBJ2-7	TGCGCCAGCAGCCAAGAAGCTCGGAGCTACGAGCAGTACTTC	CASSQEARSYEQYF
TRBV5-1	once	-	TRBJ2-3	TGCGCCAGCAGCAAGGAGCCCACAGATACGCAGTATTTT	CASSKEPTDTQYF
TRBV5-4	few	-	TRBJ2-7	TGTGCCAGCAGCTTGGATGTTGGACAGCCCTACGAGCAGTACTTC	CASSLDVGQPYEQYF
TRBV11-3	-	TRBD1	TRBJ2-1	TGTGCCAGCAGCCCCCGGGACAGGGAGAACAATGAGCAGTTCTTC	CASSPRDRENNEQFF
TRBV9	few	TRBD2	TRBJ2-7	TGTGCCAGCAGCGTAGCCGCGGGAGGTGGGGACGAGCAGTACTTC	CASSVAAGGGDEQYF
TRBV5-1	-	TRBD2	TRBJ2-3	TGCGCCAGCAGCCCCCCGGGACTAGTGGCAGATACGCAGTATTTT	CASSPPGLVADTQYF
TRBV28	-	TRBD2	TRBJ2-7	TGTGCCAGCAGAACCGGGACTAGCGATATTTACGAGCAGTACTTC	CASRTGTSDIYEQYF
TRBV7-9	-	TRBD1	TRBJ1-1	TGTGCCAGCAGCTTAAATCTGGTTCAGGGGGCGCCGACTGAAGCTTTCTTT	CASSLNLVQGAPTEAFF
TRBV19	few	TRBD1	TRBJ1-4	TGTGCCAGTAGTCGTGCGCTTACAGGGGGAACTAATGAAAAACTGTTTTTT	CASSRALTGGTNEKLFF
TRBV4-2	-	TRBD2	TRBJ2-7	TGTGCCAGCAGCCAAGAGGTACTAGCGGGATCCTACGAGCAGTACTTC	CASSQEVLAGSYEQYF
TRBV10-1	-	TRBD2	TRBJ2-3	TGCGCCAGCAGTGAGTCGCGTCTAGCGGGAGGGCCGAGCACAGATACGCAGTATTTT	CASSESRLAGGPSTDTQYF
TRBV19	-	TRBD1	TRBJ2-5	TGTGCCAGTAGACAGGGGGCAAAAGAGACCCAGTACTTC	CASRQGAKETQYF
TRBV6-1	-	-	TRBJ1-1	TGTGCCAGCAGTGAAGGTCGTCAGGACACTGAAGCTTTCTTT	CASSEGRQDTEAFF
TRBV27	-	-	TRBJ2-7	TGTGCCAGCAGTTTATTGGGAGGAAACGAGCAGTACTTC	CASSLLGGNEQYF